The rows below give T cell receptor beta chains drawn from one sample of a study of shared clonotypes between healthy human individuals. The table came from immunoSEQ multiplex PCR; TCRdb's copy has only in-frame clones and leaves some out. The data contain roughly 2.4 million clones, approximately 95% of them seen just once; the ten biggest clones take up more than 0.1%. Sequenced input: naive CD4+ T cells sorted from blood. All receptors come from a young man in good health. CDR3s include the opening cysteine and the closing phenylalanine or tryptophan. Each record gives: D gene, clone size, V gene, J gene, CDR3 protein, CDR3 DNA. The D gene is left open where the match is weak. Size values are once, few and many counts, or a class for expanded clones, and some rows have none.

>.|.|TRBV10-3|TRBJ1-2
CAAARTAGDGYTF
TGTGCCGCCGCGAGAACAGCGGGGGATGGCTACACCTTC
>.|.|TRBV7-9|TRBJ1-1
CASSETGRGGTEAFF
TGTGCCAGCAGCGAGACAGGCCGTGGTGGCACTGAAGCTTTCTTT
>TRBD2|.|TRBV18|TRBJ2-7
CASSPTSGGALYEQYF
TGTGCCAGCTCACCAACTAGCGGGGGGGCACTCTACGAGCAGTACTTC
>.|.|TRBV29-1|TRBJ1-1
CSVISGGVTEAFF
TGCAGCGTTATCAGTGGTGGGGTCACTGAAGCTTTCTTT
>.|.|TRBV6-5|TRBJ2-6
CASSYQGGPGANVLTF
TGTGCCAGCAGTTACCAGGGGGGTCCTGGGGCCAACGTCCTGACTTTC
>TRBD1|.|TRBV6-6|TRBJ1-4
CASSYSRGTNEKLFF
TGTGCCAGCAGTTACTCCAGGGGGACTAATGAAAAACTGTTTTTT
>.|.|TRBV4-1|TRBJ1-6
CASSQGMDDSPLHF
TGCGCCAGCAGCCAAGGCATGGACGATTCACCCCTCCACTTT
>TRBD2|.|TRBV28|TRBJ2-1
CASTPSGGATYNEQFF
TGTGCCAGCACTCCTAGCGGGGGGGCTACCTACAATGAGCAGTTCTTC
>.|.|TRBV11-2|TRBJ2-2
CASSLFGGTGELFF
TGTGCCAGCAGCTTATTTGGGGGGACCGGGGAGCTGTTTTTT
>.|.|TRBV11-2|TRBJ1-2
CASSLGPGTARGYTF
TGTGCCAGCAGCTTAGGTCCAGGGACGGCTAGAGGCTACACCTTC
>TRBD2|.|TRBV30|TRBJ2-1
CAWRPGLAVNEQFF
TGTGCCTGGAGGCCGGGACTAGCGGTCAATGAGCAGTTCTTC
>.|.|TRBV19|TRBJ2-5
CASSFLAGAQETQYF
TGTGCCAGTAGTTTCCTAGCAGGAGCCCAAGAGACCCAGTACTTC
>.|.|TRBV2|TRBJ2-7
CASSGGTVVMREQYF
TGTGCCAGCAGTGGCGGGACGGTGGTCATGCGGGAGCAGTACTTC
>.|.|TRBV30|TRBJ2-7
CAGGKERGEQYF
TGTGCCGGGGGGAAAGAACGGGGAGAGCAGTACTTC
>.|.|TRBV6-5|TRBJ1-6
CASSYSGNSPLHF
TGTGCCAGCAGTTATTCAGGGAATTCACCCCTCCACTTT
>.|.|TRBV6-5|TRBJ2-5
CASSTAGWETQYF
TGTGCCAGCAGTACGGCAGGGTGGGAGACCCAGTACTTC
>TRBD1|.|TRBV6-1|TRBJ2-6
CASSDPRDRGRSGANVLTF
TGTGCCAGCAGTGACCCCCGGGACAGGGGGCGTTCTGGGGCCAACGTCCTGACTTTC
>.|.|TRBV6-5|TRBJ1-5
CASTPDEGSNQPQHF
TGTGCCAGCACCCCTGACGAAGGTAGCAATCAGCCCCAGCATTTT
>.|.|TRBV6-9|TRBJ1-1
CASIRGSGEAFF
TGTGCCAGCATCCGGGGGTCGGGTGAAGCTTTCTTT
>.|.|TRBV7-8|TRBJ1-2
CASSLISQVNYGYTF
TGTGCCAGCAGCTTAATCAGTCAGGTTAACTATGGCTACACCTTC
>TRBD2|.|TRBV5-6|TRBJ2-7
CASSLSGTRFEQYF
TGTGCCAGCAGCTTGTCTGGGACTAGGTTCGAGCAGTACTTC
>TRBD1|.|TRBV4-3|TRBJ1-2
CASSRELRTGDTQGYTF
TGCGCCAGCAGCCGAGAGTTAAGGACAGGCGACACTCAGGGCTACACCTTC
>TRBD1|.|TRBV30|TRBJ1-1
CAWRLDPGQGRRSAFF
TGTGCCTGGAGACTTGACCCTGGACAGGGTCGCCGTTCGGCTTTCTTT
>.|.|TRBV5-6|TRBJ2-2
CASRPRGSKVDGELFF
TGTGCCAGCAGACCCCGTGGGAGCAAGGTAGACGGGGAGCTGTTTTTT
>.|.|TRBV6-5|TRBJ1-2
CASTYGGGGNYGYTF
TGTGCCAGCACCTACGGGGGGGGCGGAAACTATGGCTACACCTTC
>.|.|TRBV5-6|TRBJ1-2
CASSHEGRTDAYGYTF
TGTGCCAGCAGCCATGAGGGCAGGACCGATGCATATGGCTACACCTTC
>.|.|TRBV28|TRBJ1-4
CASSGSGTMNEKLFF
TGTGCCAGCAGTGGATCCGGGACAATGAATGAAAAACTGTTTTTT
>.|.|TRBV19|TRBJ1-2
CASRGDTKTYTF
TGTGCCAGTAGGGGGGACACAAAGACCTACACCTTC
>.|.|TRBV28|TRBJ1-5
CASRVSNQPQHF
TGTGCCAGCAGGGTAAGCAATCAGCCCCAGCATTTT
>.|.|TRBV19|TRBJ1-5
CASSITGKGQPQHF
TGTGCCAGTAGTATAACCGGGAAGGGTCAGCCCCAGCATTTT
>TRBD2|.|TRBV7-2|TRBJ2-5
CASRALAGVETQYF
TGTGCCAGCAGGGCGCTAGCGGGTGTGGAGACCCAGTACTTC
>TRBD1|.|TRBV27|TRBJ2-2
CASTKRAGQGNTGELFF
TGTGCCAGCACTAAAAGAGCGGGACAGGGAAACACCGGGGAGCTGTTTTTT
>.|.|TRBV5-1|TRBJ1-6
CASSEGRYNSPLHF
TGCGCCAGCAGCGAGGGACGTTATAATTCACCCCTCCACTTT
>TRBD1|.|TRBV10-3|TRBJ1-6
CAISGTGGDNSPLHF
TGTGCCATCAGTGGCACAGGGGGCGATAATTCACCCCTCCACTTT
>TRBD1|.|TRBV9|TRBJ2-5
CASSANRGPQETQYF
TGTGCCAGCAGCGCGAACAGGGGGCCTCAAGAGACCCAGTACTTC
>.|.|TRBV15|TRBJ2-2
CATSRDKGFTGELFF
TGTGCCACCAGCAGAGATAAGGGGTTCACCGGGGAGCTGTTTTTT
>.|.|TRBV15|TRBJ1-2
CATSRDLTEYRDGYTF
TGTGCCACCAGCAGAGATCTTACCGAGTACAGGGATGGCTACACCTTC
>.|.|TRBV5-1|TRBJ1-6
CASSLARGQNSPLHF
TGCGCCAGCAGCTTGGCCCGGGGACAAAATTCACCCCTCCACTTT
>TRBD2|.|TRBV30|TRBJ2-1
CAWRSAGGRTAYNEQFF
TGTGCCTGGCGTTCAGCGGGGGGCCGTACCGCCTACAATGAGCAGTTCTTC
>.|.|TRBV6-6|TRBJ1-1
CASSYSTGGTEAFF
TGTGCCAGCAGTTACTCGACCGGAGGGACTGAAGCTTTCTTT
>TRBD1|once|TRBV2|TRBJ2-2
CASSGQGARAGELFF
TGTGCCAGCAGCGGACAGGGGGCTCGGGCCGGGGAGCTGTTTTTT
>TRBD1|.|TRBV11-1|TRBJ2-2
CASSSSPPGGTGELFF
TGTGCCAGCAGCTCTTCCCCCCCAGGGGGCACCGGGGAGCTGTTTTTT
>.|.|TRBV6-6|TRBJ2-1
CATRLALSGNEQFF
TGTGCCACCCGGCTGGCATTGTCGGGGAATGAGCAGTTCTTC
>TRBD2|.|TRBV6-1|TRBJ2-1
CASTLAGDNEQFF
TGTGCCAGCACCCTAGCGGGGGACAATGAGCAGTTCTTC
>.|.|TRBV2|TRBJ2-7
CASSGGYPYEQYF
TGTGCCAGCAGTGGCGGTTACCCCTACGAGCAGTACTTC
>.|.|TRBV5-6|TRBJ2-7
CASSLLLAYEQYF
TGTGCCAGCAGCTTGCTCCTAGCCTACGAGCAGTACTTC
>.|.|TRBV2|TRBJ1-1
CASSGPLRDTEAFF
TGTGCCAGCAGTGGGCCACTCCGGGACACTGAAGCTTTCTTT
>TRBD1|.|TRBV5-6|TRBJ1-2
CASSFDRGSGYTF
TGTGCCAGCAGCTTTGACAGGGGCTCTGGCTACACCTTC
>TRBD2|.|TRBV7-2|TRBJ2-5
CASSLLFDGRLSETQYF
TGTGCCAGCAGCTTATTATTCGACGGGAGGCTTTCAGAGACCCAGTACTTC
>.|.|TRBV19|TRBJ2-2
CASSIAPGPNTGELFF
TGTGCCAGTAGTATAGCTCCGGGACCTAACACCGGGGAGCTGTTTTTT
>TRBD1|.|TRBV4-1|TRBJ1-6
CASSQATAGGDRGRHNSPLHF
TGCGCCAGCAGCCAGGCTACTGCGGGAGGGGACAGGGGTAGGCACAATTCACCCCTCCACTTT
>.|.|TRBV7-9|TRBJ2-7
CASSLSGYEQYF
TGTGCCAGCAGCTTAAGCGGCTACGAGCAGTACTTC
>TRBD2|.|TRBV7-2|TRBJ2-7
CASSWTSGSNYEQYF
TGTGCCAGCAGCTGGACTAGCGGGAGCAACTACGAGCAGTACTTC
>.|.|TRBV10-3|TRBJ2-7
CATGSAVTSYEQYF
TGTGCAACCGGGTCGGCAGTAACATCCTACGAGCAGTACTTC
>.|.|TRBV30|TRBJ1-2
CAWSRIDLLGAGYTF
TGTGCCTGGAGTAGAATCGACCTTCTAGGGGCCGGCTACACCTTC
>.|.|TRBV30|TRBJ2-1
CAWSAEWEQFF
TGTGCCTGGAGTGCCGAATGGGAGCAGTTCTTC
>TRBD1|.|TRBV5-4|TRBJ1-1
CASSKGQQQRNTEAFF
TGTGCCAGCAGTAAGGGACAGCAACAAAGGAACACTGAAGCTTTCTTT